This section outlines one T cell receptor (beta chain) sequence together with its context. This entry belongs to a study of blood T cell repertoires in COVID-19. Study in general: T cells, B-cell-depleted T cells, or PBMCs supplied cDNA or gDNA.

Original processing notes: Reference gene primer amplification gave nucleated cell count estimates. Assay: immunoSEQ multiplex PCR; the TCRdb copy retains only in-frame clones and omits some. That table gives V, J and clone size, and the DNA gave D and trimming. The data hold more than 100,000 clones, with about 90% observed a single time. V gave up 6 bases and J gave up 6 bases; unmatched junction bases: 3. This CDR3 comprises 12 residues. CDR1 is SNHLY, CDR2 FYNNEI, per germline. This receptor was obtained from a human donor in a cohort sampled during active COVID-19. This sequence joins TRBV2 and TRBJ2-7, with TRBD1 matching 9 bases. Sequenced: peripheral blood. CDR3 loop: CASSNRGREQYF. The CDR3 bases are TGTGCCAGCAGCAACAGGGGGCGCGAGCAGTACTTC.